The sequence of this T cell receptor (beta chain) was determined in a study of CD8 T cells in cerebrospinal fluid in Alzheimer's disease. TCRdb reprocessed the 10x single-cell sequencing reads, with one entry per CDR3 protein and no DNA. Here the sample table reports about 1,100 distinct CDR3 sequences. Considering frequency, this clonotype is medium-sized (0.01 to 0.1%). This CDR3 comprises 13 residues. Germline V gene sequence: CDR1 LGHDT, CDR2 YNNKEL (reference sequence). Every participant was in good physical condition without acute infectious disease. This clonotype was sampled from a human donor in good health. The V and J genes are TRBV3-1 and TRBJ1-3. Sequences were obtained from cerebrospinal fluid. The CDR3: CASSHQEGNTIYF.